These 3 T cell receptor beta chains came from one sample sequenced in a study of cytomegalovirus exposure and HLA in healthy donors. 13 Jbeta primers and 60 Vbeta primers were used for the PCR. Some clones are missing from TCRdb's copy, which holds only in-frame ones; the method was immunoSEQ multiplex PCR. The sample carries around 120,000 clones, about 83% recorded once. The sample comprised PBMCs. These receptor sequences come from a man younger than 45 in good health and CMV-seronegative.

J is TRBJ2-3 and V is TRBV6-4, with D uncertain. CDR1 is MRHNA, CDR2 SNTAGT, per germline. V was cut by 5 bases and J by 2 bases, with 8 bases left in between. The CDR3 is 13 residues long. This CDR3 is CASSYKDTDTQYF. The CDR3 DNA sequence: TGTGCCAGCAGTTACAAAGACACAGATACGCAGTATTTT.

Here the CDR3 reads CASSRAGGAEPQHF. The CDR3 nucleotides are TGCGCCAGCAGCAGGGCAGGGGGCGCGGAGCCCCAGCATTTT. This chain connects TRBV5-1 to TRBJ1-5; the match to TRBD1 covers 8 bases. CDR3 length: 14 amino acids. In germline, CDR1 is SGHRS, CDR2 YFSETQ. The junction had 8 bases not matched to a gene; V was cut back by 4 bases and J by 8 bases.

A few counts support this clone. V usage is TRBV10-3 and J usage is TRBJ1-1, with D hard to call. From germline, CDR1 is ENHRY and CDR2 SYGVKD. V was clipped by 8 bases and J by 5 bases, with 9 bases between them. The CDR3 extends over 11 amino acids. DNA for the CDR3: TGTGCCATCGGTTCCTATACTGAAGCTTTCTTT. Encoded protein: CAIGSYTEAFF.